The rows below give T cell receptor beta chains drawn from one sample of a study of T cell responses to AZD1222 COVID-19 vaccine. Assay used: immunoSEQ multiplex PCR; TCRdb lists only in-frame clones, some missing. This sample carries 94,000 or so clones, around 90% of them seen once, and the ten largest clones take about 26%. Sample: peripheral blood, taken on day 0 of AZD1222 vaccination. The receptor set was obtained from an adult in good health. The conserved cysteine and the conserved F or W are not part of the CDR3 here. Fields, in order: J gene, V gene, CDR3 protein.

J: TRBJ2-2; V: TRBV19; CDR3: ASSIGGNTGELF
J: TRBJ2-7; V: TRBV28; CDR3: ASREISLGLYEQY
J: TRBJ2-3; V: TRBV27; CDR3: ASSPRGRGPDTQY
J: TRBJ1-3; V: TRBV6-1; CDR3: ASSELGPSNTIY
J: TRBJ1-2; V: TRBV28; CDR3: ASSFWTAGQGAYGYT
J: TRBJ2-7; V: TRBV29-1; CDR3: SVRTGPRSPYEQY
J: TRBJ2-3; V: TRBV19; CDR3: ASSLGTLLDTQY
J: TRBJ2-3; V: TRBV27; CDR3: ASSLSERDTDTQY
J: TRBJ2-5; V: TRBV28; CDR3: ASRSRTGREETQY
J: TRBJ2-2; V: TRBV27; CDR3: ASLEYTGELF
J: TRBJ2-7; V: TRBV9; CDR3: ASSSGDLAYEQY
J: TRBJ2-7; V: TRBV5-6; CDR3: ASRALGGGHEQY
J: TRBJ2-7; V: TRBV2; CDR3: ASSVSGVEQY
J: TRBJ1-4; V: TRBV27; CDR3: ASRGVATNEKLF
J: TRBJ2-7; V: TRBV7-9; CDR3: ASNGDRSYEQY
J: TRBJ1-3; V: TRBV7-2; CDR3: ASRSAGALGGNTIY
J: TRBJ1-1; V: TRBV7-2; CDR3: ASSHHGGRWDTEAF
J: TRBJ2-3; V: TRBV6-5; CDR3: ASRDDRDTQY
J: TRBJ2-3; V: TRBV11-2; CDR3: ASSLSGSVGTQY
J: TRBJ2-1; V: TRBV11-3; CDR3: ASSQVERSEQF
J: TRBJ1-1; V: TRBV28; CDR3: ASSPGRGGNTEAF
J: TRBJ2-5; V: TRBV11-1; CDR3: ASSPEGVQETQY
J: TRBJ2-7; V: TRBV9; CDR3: ASSVGASSYEQY
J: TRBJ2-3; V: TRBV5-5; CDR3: ASSFNSGRPDTQY
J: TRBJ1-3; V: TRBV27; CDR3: ASSLFSWGRDSGNTIY
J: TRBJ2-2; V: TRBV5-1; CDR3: ASSLNTGELF
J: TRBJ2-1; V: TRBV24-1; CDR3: ATSDTRLVRSYNEQF
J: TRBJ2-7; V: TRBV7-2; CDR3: ASSRGGGSSREQY
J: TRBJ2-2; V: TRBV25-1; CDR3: ASRRGVNTGELF
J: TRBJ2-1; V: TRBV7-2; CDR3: ASSLVSGRDQEQF
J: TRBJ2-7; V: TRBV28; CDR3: ASRPGQGHEQY
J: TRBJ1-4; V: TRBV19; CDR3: ASQGGSGGEKLF
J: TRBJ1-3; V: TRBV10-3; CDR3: AIWEGPGNTIY
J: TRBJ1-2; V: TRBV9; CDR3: ASSVERGRGNLAYGYT
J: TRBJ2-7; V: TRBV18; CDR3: ASSPSVTGTYEQY
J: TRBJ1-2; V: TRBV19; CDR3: ASSRTGSGHNYGYT
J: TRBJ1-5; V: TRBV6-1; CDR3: ASSEFEGAINQPQH
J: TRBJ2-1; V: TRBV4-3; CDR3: ASSQETPAGYNEQF
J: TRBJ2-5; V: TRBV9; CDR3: ASSVSPIQQWPETQY
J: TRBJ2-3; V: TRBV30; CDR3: AWSVPGGGDTQY